These 30 T cell receptor beta chains were sequenced from one sample in a study of blood T cell repertoires in COVID-19. This table comes from immunoSEQ multiplex PCR, and its TCRdb copy is limited to in-frame clones, with some not included. The data hold 300,000 or so clones, with about 83% observed a single time. Sequences were obtained from peripheral blood. The receptors were gathered from a woman aged 50 to 65 with acute or convalescent COVID-19.

This clone was detected a few times. The chain combines TRBV2 with TRBJ2-1, with TRBD2 matching over 7 bases. From germline, CDR1 is SNHLY and CDR2 FYNNEI. V trimming: 6 bases; J trimming: 1 base; junction bases outside the gene matches: 9. The CDR3 totals 16 residues. CDR3 region: CASSERSGMSYNEQFF. The CDR3 DNA reads as TGTGCCAGCAGCGAGAGAAGCGGGATGTCCTACAATGAGCAGTTCTTC. The whole variable domain, remainder taken from reference TRBV2 and TRBJ2-1, is EPEVTQTPSHQVTQMGQEVILRCVPISNHLYFYWYRQILGQKVEFLVSFYNNEISEKSEIFDDQFSVERPDGSNFTLKIRSTKLEDSAMYFCASSERSGMSYNEQFFGPGTRLTVL.

This chain connects TRBV25-1 to TRBJ2-3; 7 nucleotides match TRBD2. The germline gives CDR1 MGHDK, CDR2 SYGVNS. After removal of 7 bases from V and 5 bases from J, the junction contained 12 bases not matched to a gene. The CDR3 spans 15 residues. CDR3 residues: CASISSREDLDTQYF. The CDR3 nucleotides read TGTGCCAGCATTTCTAGCCGGGAGGACCTAGATACGCAGTATTTT.

The rearrangement uses TRBV10-3 and TRBJ2-7, with TRBD2 identical over 13 bases. Germline values: CDR1 ENHRY, CDR2 SYGVKD. The CDR3 sequence is 15 residues long. V shed 7 bases, J shed 3 bases, and the junction held 6 bases outside the gene matches. Here the CDR3 DNA reads TGTGCCATCAAACAGGGACTAGCGGGAATCTACGAGCAGTACTTC. Translating it yields CAIKQGLAGIYEQYF.

The rearrangement links TRBV30 to TRBJ2-6, with 7 bases aligning to TRBD1. Germline V gives CDR1 GTSNPN, CDR2 SVGIG (reference sequence). This CDR3 comprises 16 residues. J gave up 4 bases and V 3 bases, and 9 bases lay outside the gene matches. CDR3 amino acids: CAWSPKQGQGANVLTF. CDR3 DNA sequence: TGTGCCTGGAGCCCCAAACAGGGGCAGGGGGCCAACGTCCTGACTTTC.

The V and J genes are TRBV19 and TRBJ1-1; possibly TRBD1 for D (5 bases). The CDR3 is 15 amino acids. Trimming removed 6 bases from V and 3 bases from J, with 17 bases in between. CDR1 and CDR2 from the germline V gene are LNHDA and SQIVND (reference sequence). The DNA for the CDR3 is TGTGCCAGTAGCCTTGTTGGCAGGGTGGACACTGAAGCTTTCTTT. This translates into CASSLVGRVDTEAFF.

The chain employs TRBV7-2 and TRBJ1-3; D possibly corresponds to TRBD1 (6 bases). There are 15 residues in the CDR3. The germline CDR1 and CDR2 sequences are SGHTA and FQGNSA. Trimming stripped 5 bases from V and 4 bases from J, with 15 bases between. Written as DNA, the CDR3 is TGTGCCAGCAGCCAACAGGGATTATCGGGAAACACCATATATTTT. Translation gives CASSQQGLSGNTIYF. The full variable domain, its missing parts supplied by reference TRBV7-2 and TRBJ1-3, is GAGVSQSPSNKVTEKGKDVELRCDPISGHTALYWYRQSLGQGLEFLIYFQGNSAPDKSGLPSDRFSAERTGGSVSTLTIQRTQQEDSAVYLCASSQQGLSGNTIYFGEGSWLTVV.

The V and J genes are TRBV27 and TRBJ2-7; 9 positions agree with TRBD1. The length of the CDR3 is 17 residues. J lost 3 bases, V lost 3 bases, and 12 bases had no gene match. CDR1 and CDR2 from the germline V gene are MNHEY and SMNVEV (reference sequence). CDR3 nucleotides: TGTGCCAGCAGTTTCCTAGTTGGGACAGGGCCTAGCTACGAGCAGTACTTC. Protein product: CASSFLVGTGPSYEQYF.

This rearrangement joins TRBV28 to TRBJ2-7, with D perhaps matching TRBD1 (6 bases). The germline V gene has CDR1 MDHEN and CDR2 SYDVKM. The CDR3 sequence is 13 residues long. Trimming took off 6 bases at V and 0 bases at J, with 9 bases between the two ends. The CDR3 region has the DNA TGTGCCAGCAGGGGACAAGCCTCCTACGAGCAGTACTTC. It codes for CASRGQASYEQYF.

V usage is TRBV27 and J usage is TRBJ1-1, with D hard to call. Trimming stripped 3 bases from V and 2 bases from J, with 10 bases between. Germline CDR1 reads MNHEY; CDR2 reads SMNVEV (reference sequence). This CDR3 has 14 residues. CDR3 sequence: CASSLWAANTEAFF. The CDR3 nucleotides are TGTGCCAGCAGTTTGTGGGCAGCCAACACTGAAGCTTTCTTT.

The chain carries TRBV9 and TRBJ2-2, with D perhaps TRBD1 (5 bases). CDR3 length equals 15 residues. Between the trimmed V and J ends, which lost 3 bases and 2 bases, there was a span of 11 bases. Germline V gene sequence: CDR1 SGDLS, CDR2 YYNGEE. The CDR3, as DNA: TGTGCCAGCAGCGCCCGCACAGGAAACACCGGGGAGCTGTTTTTT. Amino acid sequence: CASSARTGNTGELFF.

CDR3 residues: CASSLYWDSGGRSSYNEQFF. In DNA form, the CDR3 reads TGTGCCAGCAGTTTATATTGGGATAGCGGGGGAAGAAGCTCCTACAATGAGCAGTTCTTC. The chain employs TRBV28 and TRBJ2-1; 9 nucleotides line up with TRBD2. In germline, CDR1 is MDHEN, CDR2 SYDVKM. CDR3 length: 20 residues. The junction had 13 bases not matched to a gene; V was cut back by 1 base and J by 0 bases.

V is TRBV7-9 and J is TRBJ1-3, with D unresolved. Deletions cut 3 bases from V and 1 base from J, with 10 bases between. This CDR3 comprises 15 residues. The germline CDR1 and CDR2 sequences are SEHNR and FQNEAQ (reference sequence). The DNA of the CDR3 is TGTGCCAGCAGCTTCATGACCGGGTCTGGAAACACCATATATTTT. Translation: CASSFMTGSGNTIYF.

The chain joins TRBV5-1 to TRBJ1-6, with 7 bases fitting TRBD1. The CDR3 loop spans 14 amino acids. CDR1 SGHRS and CDR2 YFSETQ come from the germline V gene. J lost 7 bases, V lost 5 bases, and 6 bases had no gene match. The CDR3 bases are TGCGCCAGCAGGTTAACAGGGGAGAATTCACCCCTCCACTTT. Its protein product is CASRLTGENSPLHF.

This rearrangement joins TRBV27 to TRBJ1-6; 8 nucleotides line up with TRBD1. Germline assignment: CDR1 MNHEY and CDR2 SMNVEV (reference sequence). Losses at the gene ends were 1 base for V and 9 bases for J; bases not matched to a gene: 14. This CDR3 is 18 amino acids long. The CDR3 DNA follows: TGTGCCAGCAGTTTATTCCCAGGGGGCGTAAAGACCGCTTCACCCCTCCACTTT. As protein: CASSLFPGGVKTASPLHF.

This chain connects TRBV6-5 to TRBJ1-1, with D perhaps TRBD1 (5 bases). V was shortened by 7 bases and J by 6 bases, with 15 bases between the two germline ends. This CDR3 has 13 amino acids. Per germline, CDR1 MNHEY and CDR2 SVGAGI. The CDR3 DNA reads as TGTGCCAGCACGACCCAGGGAGGTTCTGAAGCTTTCTTT. Translation gives CASTTQGGSEAFF.

The rearrangement uses TRBV24-1 and TRBJ2-1; TRBD2 matches 8 bases. The CDR3 sequence is 17 residues long. The junction had 9 bases not matched to a gene; V was cut back by 4 bases and J by 2 bases. Germline CDR1 is KGHDR and CDR2 is SFDVKD. The CDR3 is CATSDPQLADAYNEQFF. Written as DNA, the CDR3 is TGTGCCACCAGTGACCCACAACTAGCGGATGCCTACAATGAGCAGTTCTTC.

The chain links TRBV7-9 to TRBJ2-1; 10 bases map to TRBD2. CDR1 is SEHNR, CDR2 FQNEAQ, per germline (reference sequence). After removal of 5 bases from V and 7 bases from J, the junction contained 11 bases not matched to a gene. CDR3 length: 16 residues. The chain's CDR3 is CASSRGRSGRENEQFF. CDR3 sequence (DNA): TGTGCCAGCAGCCGCGGCAGGAGCGGGAGGGAGAATGAGCAGTTCTTC.

In its sample, this clone was seen a few times. The chain combines TRBV15 with TRBJ1-2; 7 positions match TRBD1. V lost 1 base and J lost 5; bases outside the gene matches: 4. Germline V gene sequence: CDR1 LNHNV, CDR2 YYDKDF (reference sequence). The CDR3 extends over 14 amino acids. DNA of the CDR3: TGTGCCACCAGCAGAGGACAGGGCCTATATGGCTACACCTTC. The encoded protein is CATSRGQGLYGYTF. Full variable domain (missing parts from reference TRBV15 and TRBJ1-2): DAMVIQNPRYQVTQFGKPVTLSCSQTLNHNVMYWYQQKSSQAPKLLFHYYDKDFNNEADTPDNFQSRRPNTSFCFLDIRSPGLGDTAMYLCATSRGQGLYGYTFGSGTRLTVV.

V and J are TRBV5-1 and TRBJ2-5; no firm D call. V was clipped by 3 bases and J by 2 bases, with 17 bases between them. Per germline, CDR1 SGHRS and CDR2 YFSETQ. This CDR3 contains 16 residues. The CDR3: CASSSQRGAGQETQYF. CDR3 DNA: TGCGCCAGCAGCTCCCAAAGAGGTGCCGGTCAAGAGACCCAGTACTTC.

This clone came up once. The chain recombines TRBV4-1 with TRBJ1-1; 8 bases line up with TRBD1. Trimming cost V 1 base and J 0 bases; bases outside gene matches: 4. CDR1 and CDR2 (germline): MGHRA, YSYEKL. The CDR3 is 16 residues long. CDR3 region: CASSQGTGFLNTEAFF. The CDR3 nucleotides read TGCGCCAGCAGCCAAGGGACAGGGTTTTTGAACACTGAAGCTTTCTTT.

The V gene is TRBV7-2, the J gene TRBJ2-7; TRBD2 aligns across 12 bases. The CDR3 totals 14 residues. Germline V CDR1 and CDR2: SGHTA, FQGNSA. J lost 4 bases, V lost 2 bases, and 0 bases had no gene match. The CDR3 nucleotides read TGTGCCAGCAGCTTACTAGCGGGAGGGTACGAGCAGTACTTC. It specifies CASSLLAGGYEQYF.

V and J are TRBV18 and TRBJ1-1, with a possible D match to TRBD1 (5 bases). The CDR3 is 15 amino acids. Between the trimmed V and J ends, which lost 0 bases and 4 bases, there was a span of 12 bases. Germline V gene data show CDR1 as KGHSH and CDR2 as LQKENI. The DNA for the CDR3 is TGTGCCAGCTCACCACCGGGCAGGGTAAGCACTGAAGCTTTCTTT. Residues: CASSPPGRVSTEAFF.

V is TRBV29-1 and J is TRBJ1-5; no firm D call. V lost 5 bases and J 9 bases, leaving 17 bases between the germline ends. The CDR3 extends over 13 amino acids. CDR1 is SQVTM, CDR2 ANQGSEA, per germline. DNA of the CDR3: TGCAGCGTTCTCTCCGACCGGGGTGGGCCCCAGCATTTT. It translates to CSVLSDRGGPQHF.

This clone was counted between two and nine times. The chain joins TRBV5-1 to TRBJ2-3; 16 nucleotides line up with TRBD2. The V and J ends lost 2 bases and 6 bases, in that order; junction bases with no gene match: 9. Germline loops: CDR1 SGHRS, CDR2 YFSETQ. This CDR3 has 18 residues. CDR3 nucleotides: TGCGCCAGCAGCTTCACAGGGACTAGCGGGAGGGCATCGGATACGCAGTATTTT. It is translated as CASSFTGTSGRASDTQYF.

The chain combines TRBV7-2 with TRBJ2-1, with 9 bases identical to TRBD2. Germline V lookup: CDR1 SGHTA, CDR2 FQGNSA. The ends lost 1 base at V and 6 bases at J; junction bases unmatched: 4. This CDR3 contains 15 residues. The CDR3 sequence is CASSLGATSGNEQFF. CDR3 sequence (DNA): TGTGCCAGCAGCTTAGGTGCGACTAGCGGCAATGAGCAGTTCTTC.

The chain joins TRBV11-2 to TRBJ2-7; TRBD2 aligns across 11 bases. J lost 4 bases, V lost 5 bases, and 7 bases had no gene match. The CDR3 spans 15 residues. CDR1 and CDR2 (germline): SGHAT, FQNNGV. CDR3 sequence: CASSETSGSLYEQYF. The CDR3 DNA reads as TGTGCCAGCAGCGAAACTAGCGGGAGTCTGTACGAGCAGTACTTC.

The chain joins TRBV4-2 to TRBJ1-2; D remains unclear. CDR1 is LGHNA, CDR2 YNFKEQ, per germline. This CDR3 is built from 12 residues. Trimming took 1 base from V and 6 from J, leaving 6 bases between them. The CDR3 bases are TGTGCCAGCAGCCAAGTTGAGGATGGCTACACCTTC. Amino acid sequence: CASSQVEDGYTF.

This rearrangement joins TRBV7-3 to TRBJ2-2; TRBD1 matches 7 bases. The germline V gene has CDR1 SGHTA and CDR2 FQGTGA. The length of the CDR3 is 14 residues. V shed 4 bases, J shed 4 bases, and the junction held 3 bases outside the gene matches. The CDR3 loop is CASSSGTATGELFF. Written as DNA, the CDR3 is TGTGCCAGCAGCTCAGGGACAGCCACCGGGGAGCTGTTTTTT.

The chain recombines TRBV18 with TRBJ2-3, with 8 bases aligning to TRBD2. The junction had 7 bases not matched to a gene; V was cut back by 3 bases and J by 5 bases. The CDR3 has 15 amino acids. CDR1 KGHSH and CDR2 LQKENI come from the germline V gene. DNA of the CDR3: TGTGCCAGCTCACCCCCCGGACTAGCTGGAGATACGCAGTATTTT. This translates into CASSPPGLAGDTQYF.

This chain links TRBV2 with TRBJ2-2, with TRBD2 identical over 9 bases. This CDR3 has 15 amino acids. Per the germline V gene, CDR1 is SNHLY and CDR2 is FYNNEI. Unmatched junction bases numbered 3, after V lost 6 bases and J lost 1 base. The CDR3 sequence is CASRGGRGNTGELFF. CDR3 in DNA: TGTGCCAGCAGGGGCGGGAGGGGGAACACCGGGGAGCTGTTTTTT.